These 20 T cell receptor beta chains share one sample of origin, sequenced in a study of T cell responses to AZD1222 COVID-19 vaccine. Libraries were prepared by immunoSEQ multiplex PCR; TCRdb keeps only in-frame clonotypes and omits some of them. Of some 120,000 clones in the sample, 80% to 90% were seen once. The sequencing here drew on peripheral blood, taken 28 days after the second AZD1222 dose. The receptors here all came from an adult who received the AZD1222 COVID-19 vaccine.

This clone has just a few counts. The chain uses TRBV6-5 and TRBJ1-1, with D perhaps matching TRBD1 (5 bases). This CDR3 comprises 15 residues. Trimming stripped 1 base from V and 4 bases from J, with 13 bases between. CDR1 is MNHEY, CDR2 SVGAGI, per germline. CDR3: CASSYWTVGGTEAFF. In nucleotides, the CDR3 is TGTGCCAGCAGTTACTGGACCGTGGGGGGCACTGAAGCTTTCTTT.

The chain has TRBV21-1 and TRBJ2-7; the D segment call TRBD2 is taken from the table without a DNA check. TRBV21-1 counts as a pseudogene. The CDR3 spans 14 residues. CDR3 sequence reads: CASRPGASLYEQYF. CDR3 coding DNA: TGTGCCAGCAGGCCCGGAGCGAGCCTCTACGAGCAGTACTTC.

The table lists this clone with a count of one. The V call is TRBV30, the J call TRBJ2-1, with TRBD2 matching over 10 bases. Looked up from germline, CDR1 is GTSNPN and CDR2 is SVGIG (reference sequence). Germline trimming cut 3 bases from V and 7 bases from J; bases unmatched to any gene: 6. This CDR3 has 14 residues. For the CDR3, the DNA is TGTGCCTGGAGCCTAGCGGGGGCTTTGAATGAGCAGTTCTTC. Protein: CAWSLAGALNEQFF.

CDR3 sequence (DNA): TGTGCCAGCAGCCCTCCGGGACTAGCGGGGGACACCGGGGAGCTGTTTTTT. Residues: CASSPPGLAGDTGELFF. V and J are TRBV7-8 and TRBJ2-2, with 14 nucleotides matching TRBD2. Germline CDR1 and CDR2: SGHVS and FQNEAQ. Unmatched junction bases numbered 5, after V lost 5 bases and J lost 3 bases. The CDR3 has 17 amino acids.

This clone was found once. The V call is TRBV29-1, the J call TRBJ1-2, with 9 positions matching TRBD1. Germline V gene sequence: CDR1 SQVTM, CDR2 ANQGSEA. V was pared by 4 bases and J by 4 bases, with 4 bases of the junction left unmatched. This CDR3 region has 13 residues. The CDR3 DNA reads TGCAGCGTTGGTACAGGGGGCGGCTATGGCTACACCTTC. This sequence encodes CSVGTGGGYGYTF.

This rearrangement joins TRBV5-1 to TRBJ2-7, with D perhaps TRBD1 (6 bases). The V and J ends lost 3 bases and 0 bases respectively, with 13 bases between them. Germline V gene sequence: CDR1 SGHRS, CDR2 YFSETQ. The CDR3 has 15 amino acids. The CDR3 coding sequence is TGCGCCAGCAGCTCCCGACAGGCGAGCTCCTACGAGCAGTACTTC. This translates into CASSSRQASSYEQYF. Full variable domain (missing parts from reference TRBV5-1 and TRBJ2-7): KAGVTQTPRYLIKTRGQQVTLSCSPISGHRSVSWYQQTPGQGLQFLFEYFSETQRNKGNFPGRFSGRQFSNSRSEMNVSTLELGDSALYLCASSSRQASSYEQYFGPGTRLTVT.

The chain combines TRBV5-1 with TRBJ2-1, with TRBD2 as a possible D gene (5 bases). Trimming took 1 base from V and 6 from J, leaving 5 bases between them. Germline V gene sequence: CDR1 SGHRS, CDR2 YFSETQ. The CDR3 contains 12 residues. In DNA form, the CDR3 reads TGCGCCAGCAGCTTGACTAGCAATGAGCAGTTCTTC. Its translation: CASSLTSNEQFF.

The V and J genes are TRBV5-1 and TRBJ2-2, with D perhaps TRBD2 (7 bases). The CDR3 has 15 residues. Germline lookup yields CDR1 SGHRS and CDR2 YFSETQ. V was trimmed by 3 bases and J by 5 bases, leaving 14 bases between them. The CDR3 loop is CASSSTGRGTGELFF. CDR3 bases: TGCGCCAGCAGCTCAACAGGGAGGGGAACCGGGGAGCTGTTTTTT.

This clone was detected only once. This chain links TRBV7-9 with TRBJ1-5; D gene uncertain. This CDR3 has 14 residues. Trimming cost V 2 bases and J 1 base, with 6 bases left between them. Looked up from germline, CDR1 is SEHNR and CDR2 is FQNEAQ (reference sequence). Written as DNA, the CDR3 is TGTGCCAGCAGCTTATCCAGCAGCAATCAGCCCCAGCATTTT. It specifies CASSLSSSNQPQHF.

V usage is TRBV5-4 and J usage is TRBJ1-1, with D possibly matching TRBD1 (5 bases). Germline CDR1 reads SGHNT; CDR2 reads YYREEE (reference sequence). Trimming left V 6 bases short and J 4 bases short, with 16 bases between. The CDR3 is 14 residues long. This CDR3 is CASIQLGGGTEAFF. The CDR3 coding sequence is TGTGCCAGCATTCAGCTTGGCGGGGGCACTGAAGCTTTCTTT. Filled out from reference TRBV5-4 and TRBJ1-1, the complete variable domain reads ETGVTQSPTHLIKTRGQQVTLRCSSQSGHNTVSWYQQALGQGPQFIFQYYREEENGRGNFPPRFSGLQFPNYSSELNVNALELDDSALYLCASIQLGGGTEAFFGQGTRLTVV.

The rearrangement links TRBV18 to TRBJ1-3; D is perhaps TRBD1 (6 bases). The CDR3 runs 15 residues. Germline loops: CDR1 KGHSH, CDR2 LQKENI. With 1 base removed from V and 3 bases from J, the gap between germline ends came to 10 bases. The CDR3 region is CASSPRRGDGNTIYF. CDR3 nucleotide sequence: TGTGCCAGCTCACCACGCAGGGGAGATGGAAACACCATATATTTT.

V and J are TRBV10-3 and TRBJ1-5, with 7 bases that match TRBD1. The germline V gene has CDR1 ENHRY and CDR2 SYGVKD. Trimming took 3 bases from V and 7 from J; bases not matched to a gene: 3. This CDR3 comprises 13 residues. The CDR3 region is CAISDRGEQPQHF. CDR3 nucleotides: TGTGCCATCAGTGACAGGGGGGAGCAGCCCCAGCATTTT.

The chain joins TRBV2 to TRBJ1-1; possibly TRBD1 for D (5 bases). Germline values: CDR1 SNHLY, CDR2 FYNNEI. This CDR3 contains 14 residues. V was cut by 5 bases and J by 7 bases, with 17 bases left in between. CDR3 DNA: TGTGCCAGCAGTAATGGCCAGGGTCTAATTGAAGCTTTCTTT. Translated: CASSNGQGLIEAFF.

The chain has TRBV27 and TRBJ1-5; no firm D call. The germline V gene encodes CDR1 MNHEY and CDR2 SMNVEV (reference sequence). CDR3 length: 16 amino acids. V was shortened by 3 bases and J by 2 bases, with 14 bases between the two germline ends. CDR3 amino acids: CASSFEYGEGNQPQHF. The DNA of the CDR3 is TGTGCCAGCAGTTTCGAGTACGGGGAAGGCAATCAGCCCCAGCATTTT.

V is TRBV3-1 (or the pseudogene TRBV3-2) and J is TRBJ2-1; 7 bases match TRBD2. Per germline, CDR1 LGHDT and CDR2 YNNKEL (reference sequence). There are 16 residues in the CDR3. Unmatched junction bases numbered 9, after V lost 3 bases and J lost 4 bases. CDR3 region: CASSQREGRRYNEQFF. The CDR3, as DNA: TGTGCCAGCAGCCAGAGGGAGGGCCGTAGGTACAATGAGCAGTTCTTC.

J is TRBJ2-7 and V is TRBV18, with TRBD2 matching 11 bases. This CDR3 contains 14 residues. V gave up 7 bases and J gave up 4 bases; unmatched junction bases: 6. Germline V lookup: CDR1 KGHSH, CDR2 LQKENI. Written as DNA, the CDR3 is TGTGCCAGCTTTGGGACTAGCGGCACATACGAGCAGTACTTC. Its protein product is CASFGTSGTYEQYF. The whole variable domain, remainder taken from reference TRBV18 and TRBJ2-7, is NAGVMQNPRHLVRRRGQEARLRCSPMKGHSHVYWYRQLPEEGLKFMVYLQKENIIDESGMPKERFSAEFPKEGPSILRIQQVVRGDSAAYFCASFGTSGTYEQYFGPGTRLTVT.

This rearrangement joins TRBV19 to TRBJ1-5; D is uncertain. Trimming left V 4 bases short and J 6 bases short, with 7 bases between. CDR3 size: 12 residues. Germline V gene lookup returns CDR1 LNHDA and CDR2 SQIVND (reference sequence). The CDR3 is CASSNYSQPQHF. The DNA for the CDR3 is TGTGCCAGTAGTAATTACAGTCAGCCCCAGCATTTT.

The chain uses TRBV27 and TRBJ1-2; perhaps TRBD1 as D (5 bases). V dropped 5 bases and J dropped 6 bases, with 16 bases sitting between them. The CDR3 consists of 14 residues. Germline loops: CDR1 MNHEY, CDR2 SMNVEV (reference sequence). The CDR3 loop is CASSLAGRGDGYTF. In DNA form, the CDR3 reads TGTGCCAGCAGTCTAGCGGGGCGCGGGGATGGCTACACCTTC.

The chain couples TRBV4-1 to TRBJ1-2, with D maybe TRBD1 (6 bases). The V end lost 2 bases, the J end lost 7 bases, and 23 bases lay between the germline ends. Germline V lookup: CDR1 MGHRA, CDR2 YSYEKL. The CDR3 runs 17 residues. The DNA for the CDR3 is TGCGCCAGCAGCCAACCCCCGGCGGGGGGCCGTAGGAGTGGCTACACCTTC. Translation gives CASSQPPAGGRRSGYTF.

The chain is built from TRBV2 and TRBJ1-5; no firm D call. The germline V gene encodes CDR1 SNHLY and CDR2 FYNNEI. With 2 bases removed from V and 0 bases from J, the gap between germline ends came to 8 bases. The CDR3 runs to 15 residues. DNA of the CDR3: TGTGCCAGCAGTGAAAGCCAGTTTAGCAATCAGCCCCAGCATTTT. Translated: CASSESQFSNQPQHF.